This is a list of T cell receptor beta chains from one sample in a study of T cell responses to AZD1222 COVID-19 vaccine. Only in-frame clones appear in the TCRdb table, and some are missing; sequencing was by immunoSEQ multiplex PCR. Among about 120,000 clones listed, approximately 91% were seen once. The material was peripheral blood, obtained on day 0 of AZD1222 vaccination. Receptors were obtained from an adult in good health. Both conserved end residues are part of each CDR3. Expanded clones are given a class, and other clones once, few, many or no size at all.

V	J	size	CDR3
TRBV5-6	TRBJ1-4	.	CASSLDRGVGEKLFF
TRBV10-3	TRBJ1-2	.	CAISERISNYGYTF
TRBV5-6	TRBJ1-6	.	CASSLGSTSYNSPLHF
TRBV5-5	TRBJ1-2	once	CASSLAVGGNYGYTF
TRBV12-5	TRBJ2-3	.	CASGLATPGLPFTDTQYF
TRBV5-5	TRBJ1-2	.	CASSLEFAVANYGYTF
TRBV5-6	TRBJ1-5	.	CASSSYRDRNQPQHF
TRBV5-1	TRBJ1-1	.	CASSKSTGGNTEAFF
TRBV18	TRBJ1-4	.	CASSQRTGGRTNEKLFF
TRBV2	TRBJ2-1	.	CASSRGTSGVDEQFF
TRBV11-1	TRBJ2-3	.	CASSLDQGTDTQYF
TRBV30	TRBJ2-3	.	CAWRRRGGTDTQYF
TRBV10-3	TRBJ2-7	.	CAISDGSDEQYF
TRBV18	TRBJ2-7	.	CASSPPRDPRLQYF
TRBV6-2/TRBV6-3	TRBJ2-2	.	CASSLNTGELFF
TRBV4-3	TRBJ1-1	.	CASSQDPGTGYGAEAFF
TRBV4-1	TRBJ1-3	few	CASSRGQRGGNTIYF
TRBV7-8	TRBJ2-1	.	CASSPLRREQFF
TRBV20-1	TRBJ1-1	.	CSYRVNTETFF
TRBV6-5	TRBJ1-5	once	CASVWREGNQPQHF
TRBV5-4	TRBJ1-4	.	CASSFRPGEEKLFF
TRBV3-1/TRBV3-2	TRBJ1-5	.	CASSQEVNQPQHF
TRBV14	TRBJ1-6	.	CASSHKTGPSSYNSPLHF
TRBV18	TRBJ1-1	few	CASSIGGLTEAFF